This TCR beta chain was identified during a study of kidney transplant recipient with SARS-CoV-2 infection. One entry per CDR3 protein results from TCRdb running MiXCR on the reads. The data contain 200,000 to 250,000 distinct CDR3 sequences, around 26% of them seen just once; the ten biggest clones take up under 9.5%. This clonotype was recorded at least ten times. Specimen: a blood sample, collected at baseline and on day 111 from a kidney transplant recipient. This receptor was obtained from a young adult male patient who had COVID-19 and was a kidney transplant recipient. Some T cells may have come from the graft donor.

CDR3 amino acids: CASSQYVYHGKTYGYTF. CDR3 DNA: TGTGCCAGCAGCCAATATGTATACCATGGAAAGACCTATGGCTACACCTTC. The rearrangement joins TRBV7-9 to TRBJ1-2; D is unclear. CDR1 is SEHNR, CDR2 FQNEAQ, per germline (reference sequence). There are 17 residues in the CDR3. Trimming stripped 5 bases from V and 4 bases from J, with 23 bases between.